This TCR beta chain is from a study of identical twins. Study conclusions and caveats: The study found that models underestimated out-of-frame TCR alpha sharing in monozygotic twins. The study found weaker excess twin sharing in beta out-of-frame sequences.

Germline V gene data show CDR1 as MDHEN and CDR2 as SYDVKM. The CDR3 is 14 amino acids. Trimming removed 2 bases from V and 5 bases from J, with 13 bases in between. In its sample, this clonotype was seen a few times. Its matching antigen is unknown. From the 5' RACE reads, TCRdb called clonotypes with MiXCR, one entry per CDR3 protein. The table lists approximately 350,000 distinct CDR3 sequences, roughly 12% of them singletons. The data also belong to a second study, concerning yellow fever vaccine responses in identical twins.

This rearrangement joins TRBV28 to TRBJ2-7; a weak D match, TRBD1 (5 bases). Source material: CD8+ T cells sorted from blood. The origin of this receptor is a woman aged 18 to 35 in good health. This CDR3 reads CASSLEGEAHEQYF. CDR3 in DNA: TGTGCCAGCAGTTTAGAAGGGGAAGCACACGAGCAGTACTTC.